The 23 T cell receptor beta chains presented below share a single source sample, sequenced in a study of T cells in localized non-small cell lung cancer. TCRdb keeps only in-frame clones here, not all; method: immunoSEQ multiplex PCR. The top ten clones hold about an eighth of a sample with around 29,000 clones, 88% of them seen once. Specimen: peripheral blood, collected before any cancer treatment. These receptor sequences come from an older female donor with stage III squamous cell lung carcinoma.

In this sample, this clone turned up once. V gene TRBV5-8 combines with J gene TRBJ1-5, with D perhaps matching TRBD1 (6 bases). CDR3 size: 14 residues. The V gene lost 1 base and the J gene lost 5 bases, with 10 bases spanning the gap. Germline CDR1 and CDR2: SGHTS and YDEGEE. The CDR3 sequence: CASSLTGRDQPQHF. DNA for the CDR3: TGTGCCAGCAGCTTGACAGGGAGGGATCAGCCCCAGCATTTT.

The J gene is TRBJ1-5, the V gene TRBV4-2; maybe TRBD1 (5 bases). Germline CDR1 and CDR2: LGHNA and YNFKEQ. This CDR3 contains 14 residues. Trimming pared 1 base from V and 1 base from J, leaving 5 bases between. CDR3 loop: CASSQGGSNQPQHF. As DNA, the CDR3 is TGTGCCAGCAGCCAAGGGGGGAGCAATCAGCCCCAGCATTTT.

The genes are TRBV2 and TRBJ2-3; TRBD1 matches at 9 bases. Germline trimming cut 7 bases from V and 3 bases from J; bases unmatched to any gene: 2. CDR1 is SNHLY and CDR2 is FYNNEI in the germline V gene. CDR3 length equals 13 residues. The CDR3: CASIQGATDTQYF. The DNA of the CDR3 is TGTGCCAGCATACAGGGGGCAACAGATACGCAGTATTTT.

This clone was observed a handful of times. V and J are TRBV6-4 and TRBJ2-2, with D tentatively TRBD1 (5 bases). The germline V gene encodes CDR1 MRHNA and CDR2 SNTAGT. Trimming pared 7 bases from V and 5 bases from J, leaving 14 bases between. This CDR3 is built from 14 residues. DNA for the CDR3: TGTGCCAGCACCGCCAGGGTCGGAACCGGGGAGCTGTTTTTT. This codes for CASTARVGTGELFF.

The V and J genes are TRBV5-1 and TRBJ2-5; TRBD2 agrees at 15 bases. This CDR3 has 16 amino acids. Per the germline V gene, CDR1 is SGHRS and CDR2 is YFSETQ. The V gene end was trimmed by 4 bases and the J gene end by 11 bases; junction bases not matched to a gene: 12. In nucleotides, the CDR3 is TGCGCCAGCAGCCCTGGTGGGACTAGCGGGAGGTTAGAGCAGTACTTC. Translating it yields CASSPGGTSGRLEQYF.

The chain combines TRBV29-1 with TRBJ2-7; 12 bases match TRBD2. This CDR3 has 13 amino acids. CDR1 and CDR2 (germline): SQVTM, ANQGSEA. J gave up 4 bases and V 7 bases, and 5 bases lay outside the gene matches. The CDR3 DNA sequence: TGCAGCGCCACCCTAGCGGGGGGGTACGAGCAGTACTTC. Residues: CSATLAGGYEQYF.

This sequence joins TRBV13 and TRBJ2-1, with D hard to call. This CDR3 contains 15 residues. V lost 5 bases, J lost 0 bases, and 11 bases lay in between. The germline V gene encodes CDR1 PRHDT and CDR2 FYEKMQ (reference sequence). Here the CDR3 DNA reads TGTGCCAGCAGCCAAGTACCGAGCTCCTACAATGAGCAGTTCTTC. It codes for CASSQVPSSYNEQFF.

This clone was recorded a few times. The CDR3 here is CASSQNLGLAGTDTQYF. The CDR3 DNA reads as TGTGCCAGCAGCCAAAATCTGGGACTAGCGGGCACAGATACGCAGTATTTT. The rearrangement uses TRBV14 and TRBJ2-3; 11 bases align to TRBD2. There are 17 residues in the CDR3. CDR1 and CDR2 from the germline V gene are SGHDN and FVKESK. After removal of 2 bases from V and 1 base from J, the junction contained 5 bases not matched to a gene.

CDR3 amino acids: CASSGNSYNEQFF. In DNA form, the CDR3 reads TGTGCCAGCAGCGGAAACTCCTACAATGAGCAGTTCTTC. The genes are TRBV11-3 and TRBJ2-1; D not certain. V lost 5 bases, J lost 0 bases, and 5 bases lay in between. Per germline, CDR1 SGHNT and CDR2 YENEEA. The CDR3 runs 13 residues.

The V and J genes are TRBV6-1 and TRBJ1-2; perhaps TRBD1 as D (5 bases). Germline V gives CDR1 MNHNS, CDR2 SASEGT. The CDR3 covers 13 residues. V was trimmed by 4 bases and J by 5 bases, leaving 11 bases between them. This CDR3 reads CASSASREYGYTF. CDR3 sequence (DNA): TGTGCCAGCAGTGCCTCCAGGGAGTATGGCTACACCTTC.

This chain links TRBV5-1 with TRBJ2-1; TRBD2 matches 7 bases. The CDR3 loop spans 16 amino acids. Germline lookup yields CDR1 SGHRS and CDR2 YFSETQ. The ends lost 0 bases at V and 0 bases at J; junction bases unmatched: 3. The CDR3 region is CASSLEGGSSYNEQFF. In nucleotides, the CDR3 is TGCGCCAGCAGCTTGGAAGGCGGGAGCTCCTACAATGAGCAGTTCTTC.

This clone was seen more than once but under ten times. The chain employs TRBV5-1 and TRBJ2-2; D possibly matches TRBD1 or TRBD2 (5 bases each). The CDR3 length is 15 residues. Germline CDR1 and CDR2: SGHRS and YFSETQ. V dropped 0 bases and J dropped 6 bases, with 12 bases sitting between them. The CDR3 DNA reads as TGCGCCAGCAGCTTGGGGATATCGGGACCCGGGGAGCTGTTTTTT. This codes for CASSLGISGPGELFF.

This chain links TRBV7-6 with TRBJ1-1; D remains unclear. The V gene lost 4 bases and the J gene lost 1 base, with 13 bases spanning the gap. CDR3 length: 15 residues. CDR1 SGHVS and CDR2 FNYEAQ come from the germline V gene. DNA of the CDR3: TGTGCCAGCAGCTCCTCCCGGACGGAGAACACTGAAGCTTTCTTT. Protein product: CASSSSRTENTEAFF.

The V call is TRBV9, the J call TRBJ1-2, with D perhaps matching TRBD1 (6 bases). The CDR3 extends over 15 amino acids. The germline V and J ends were trimmed by 2 bases and 3 bases, with 14 bases remaining between them. The germline V gene has CDR1 SGDLS and CDR2 YYNGEE. CDR3 sequence: CASSVGTTDHYGYTF. In nucleotides, the CDR3 is TGTGCCAGCAGCGTCGGGACAACCGATCACTATGGCTACACCTTC.

This chain links TRBV19 with TRBJ1-4; 7 positions agree with TRBD1. This CDR3 is built from 14 residues. V trimming: 6 bases; J trimming: 7 bases; junction bases outside the gene matches: 8. The germline V gene encodes CDR1 LNHDA and CDR2 SQIVND (reference sequence). This chain's CDR3 is CASSPTGWGEKLFF. For the CDR3, the DNA is TGTGCCAGTAGCCCGACAGGGTGGGGTGAAAAACTGTTTTTT.

This chain uses TRBV29-1 with TRBJ1-4; 10 positions match TRBD1. Per the germline V gene, CDR1 is SQVTM and CDR2 is ANQGSEA. The junction had 7 bases not matched to a gene; V was cut back by 5 bases and J by 10 bases. The length of the CDR3 is 13 residues. The CDR3 loop is CSVWDRGPGKLFF. The DNA of the CDR3 is TGCAGCGTTTGGGACAGGGGACCAGGAAAACTGTTTTTT.

The rearrangement links TRBV19 to TRBJ2-7; D not resolved. Trimming took off 1 base at V and 4 bases at J, with 11 bases between the two ends. There are 14 residues in the CDR3. Germline lookup yields CDR1 LNHDA and CDR2 SQIVND (reference sequence). CDR3 sequence: CASSIASPPYEQYF. Written as DNA, the CDR3 is TGTGCCAGTAGTATAGCCTCCCCACCTTACGAGCAGTACTTC.

This clone was detected only once. The chain has TRBV6-6 and TRBJ1-6, with D maybe TRBD1 (6 bases). The CDR3 spans 15 residues. CDR1 and CDR2 from the germline V gene are MNHNY and SVGAGI (reference sequence). V lost 5 bases and J 6 bases, leaving 14 bases between the germline ends. The CDR3 region is CASSRTGLSNSPLHF. DNA of the CDR3: TGTGCCAGCAGTCGAACAGGGCTTAGTAATTCACCCCTCCACTTT.

The DNA for the CDR3 is TGCGCCAGCAGTGGGGGACAGGGCGATACGCAGTATTTT. Amino acids: CASSGGQGDTQYF. The chain recombines TRBV10-1 with TRBJ2-3; TRBD1 matches at 9 bases. Trimming cost V 4 bases and J 6 bases; bases outside gene matches: 2. The CDR3 runs 13 residues. Looked up from germline, CDR1 is WNHNN and CDR2 is SYGVQD (reference sequence).

The J gene is TRBJ1-3, the V gene TRBV7-2; D gene unclear. Germline V CDR1 and CDR2: SGHTA, FQGNSA. V was pared by 1 base and J by 2 bases, with 9 bases between. The CDR3 length is 15 residues. The CDR3 sequence is CASSLGSATGNTIYF. CDR3 coding DNA: TGTGCCAGCAGCTTAGGATCAGCTACTGGAAACACCATATATTTT.

This clone was detected once. The V gene is TRBV5-6, the J gene TRBJ1-1; D unclear. V dropped 4 bases and J dropped 1 base, with 14 bases sitting between them. The CDR3 has 15 residues. Looked up from germline, CDR1 is SGHDT and CDR2 is YYEEEE. The CDR3 spells CASSQDGRRNTEAFF. The CDR3 DNA sequence: TGTGCCAGCAGCCAAGACGGTAGGAGGAACACTGAAGCTTTCTTT. The full variable domain, rest sourced from reference TRBV5-6 and TRBJ1-1, is DAGVTQSPTHLIKTRGQQVTLRCSPKSGHDTVSWYQQALGQGPQFIFQYYEEEERQRGNFPDRFSGHQFPNYSSELNVNALLLGDSALYLCASSQDGRRNTEAFFGQGTRLTVV.

The chain carries TRBV28 and TRBJ2-3; 10 nucleotides match TRBD2. Germline values: CDR1 MDHEN, CDR2 SYDVKM. This CDR3 region has 18 residues. V lost 6 bases to trimming and J lost 4 bases; unmatched junction nucleotides: 16. The CDR3 DNA follows: TGTGCCAGCAGAACCCAACCAGGTAGCGGGAGGTCGGCAGATACGCAGTATTTT. Translating gives CASRTQPGSGRSADTQYF.

The rearrangement links TRBV28 to TRBJ2-1; 9 positions agree with TRBD2. CDR1 and CDR2 (germline): MDHEN, SYDVKM. This CDR3 has 14 residues. The V segment lost 7 bases and the J segment 7 bases; nucleotides outside the gene matches: 8. As DNA, the CDR3 is TGTGCCAGCAAGGTCCTAGCGGGGAGAAATGAGCAGTTCTTC. Amino acid sequence: CASKVLAGRNEQFF.